Shown below are 5 T cell receptor beta chains from a single sample sequenced in a study of blood T cell repertoires in COVID-19. The repertoire was sequenced with immunoSEQ multiplex PCR; TCRdb's copy has only in-frame clones and lacks some. The table includes about 360,000 clones, around nine tenths detected once. The sequenced material came from peripheral blood. The origin of the receptors is a human donor in a cohort sampled during active COVID-19.

The table lists this clone with a count of one. The rearrangement links TRBV6-5 to TRBJ1-2; D not certain. CDR1 is MNHEY and CDR2 is SVGAGI in the germline V gene. The V end was cut by 2 bases, the J end by 4 bases, with 8 bases between. This CDR3 is 13 amino acids long. The CDR3 DNA follows: TGTGCCAGCAGTTACGAGAACGGCTATGGCTACACCTTC. Its translation: CASSYENGYGYTF.

The gene calls are TRBV29-1 and TRBJ1-1; TRBD1 agrees at 8 bases. Germline trimming cut 6 bases from V and 5 bases from J; bases unmatched to any gene: 8. Per germline, CDR1 SQVTM and CDR2 ANQGSEA. This CDR3 comprises 13 residues. The DNA of the CDR3 is TGCAGCGTGACGGACAGGGAGGGTACTGAAGCTTTCTTT. Translated: CSVTDREGTEAFF. The full variable domain, completed using reference TRBV29-1 and TRBJ1-1, is SAVISQKPSRDICQRGTSLTIQCQVDSQVTMMFWYRQQPGQSLTLIATANQGSEATYESGFVIDKFPISRPNLTFSTLTVSNMSPEDSSIYLCSVTDREGTEAFFGQGTRLTVV.

V usage is TRBV18 and J usage is TRBJ2-3, with D maybe TRBD2 (5 bases). Germline V CDR1 and CDR2: KGHSH, LQKENI. The CDR3 spans 15 residues. The V end lost 2 bases, the J end lost 0 bases, and 9 bases lay between the germline ends. The CDR3 is CASSPRTQSTDTQYF. The CDR3 DNA reads TGTGCCAGCTCACCAAGGACTCAGAGCACAGATACGCAGTATTTT.

This chain links TRBV18 with TRBJ2-2; 11 nucleotides line up with TRBD2. Looked up from germline, CDR1 is KGHSH and CDR2 is LQKENI. This CDR3 comprises 18 residues. Trimming at V came to 2 bases and at J to 6 bases, leaving 11 bases not matched to a gene. This chain's CDR3 is CASSPLAGGPLEAGELFF. CDR3 in DNA: TGTGCCAGCTCACCATTAGCGGGAGGGCCGCTGGAGGCCGGGGAGCTGTTTTTT.

J is TRBJ2-3 and V is TRBV10-3; 10 bases align to TRBD2. J was trimmed by 5 bases and V by 2 bases; bases with no gene match: 7. Germline V gives CDR1 ENHRY, CDR2 SYGVKD. CDR3 length: 16 amino acids. The CDR3 sequence: CAISEPQRGGQDTQYF. In DNA, the CDR3 is TGTGCCATCAGTGAGCCCCAGCGGGGGGGCCAAGATACGCAGTATTTT.